The 8 T cell receptor beta chains reported below all come from one sample, sequenced in a study of cytomegalovirus exposure and HLA in healthy donors. Both 60 Vbeta primers and 13 Jbeta primers went into the PCR. Produced via immunoSEQ multiplex PCR; TCRdb's table is partial and in-frame only. Of about 140,000 clones in the sample, roughly a tenth were seen once. Sequenced input: PBMCs. Source of these receptors: a male donor in good health and CMV-seronegative.

This clone was counted only a few times. V usage is TRBV7-9 and J usage is TRBJ2-7; TRBD1 is a possible D gene (5 bases). The CDR3 runs to 14 residues. V lost 0 bases and J 5 bases, leaving 11 bases between the germline ends. The germline CDR1 and CDR2 sequences are SEHNR and FQNEAQ (reference sequence). This CDR3 is CASSLAISRDEQYF. The CDR3 DNA reads as TGTGCCAGCAGCTTAGCGATTAGCAGGGACGAGCAGTACTTC. Full variable domain (missing parts from reference TRBV7-9 and TRBJ2-7): DTGVSQNPRHKITKRGQNVTFRCDPISEHNRLYWYRQTLGQGPEFLTYFQNEAQLEKSRLLSDRFSAERPKGSFSTLEIQRTEQGDSAMYLCASSLAISRDEQYFGPGTRLTVT.

There are a few counts of this clone. This sequence joins TRBV4-3 and TRBJ2-1, with TRBD2 matching 8 bases. The CDR3 sequence is 19 residues long. Germline V CDR1 and CDR2: LGHNA, YSLEER. V was pared by 0 bases and J by 0 bases, with 10 bases of the junction left unmatched. The CDR3 DNA reads TGCGCCAGCAGCCAAGAGTCCCCGACTAGCGCGAGCTCCTACAATGAGCAGTTCTTC. Protein sequence: CASSQESPTSASSYNEQFF.

The chain joins TRBV28 to TRBJ1-1; 7 nucleotides match TRBD1. CDR1 MDHEN and CDR2 SYDVKM come from the germline V gene. Losses at the gene ends were 0 bases for V and 5 bases for J; bases not matched to a gene: 6. This CDR3 region has 15 residues. The CDR3 nucleotides read TGTGCCAGCAGTTTATGGGGACAGTTGGATACTGAAGCTTTCTTT. Residues: CASSLWGQLDTEAFF.

V and J are TRBV2 and TRBJ1-3, with D perhaps TRBD1 (6 bases). V shed 5 bases and J shed 4 bases, with 12 bases lying between them. There are 14 residues in the CDR3. Germline loops: CDR1 SNHLY, CDR2 FYNNEI. Here the CDR3 reads CASSLTGSGNTIYF. CDR3 sequence (DNA): TGTGCCAGCAGTCTTACAGGGAGCGGAAACACCATATATTTT. The complete variable domain, with remaining parts taken from reference TRBV2 and TRBJ1-3, reads EPEVTQTPSHQVTQMGQEVILRCVPISNHLYFYWYRQILGQKVEFLVSFYNNEISEKSEIFDDQFSVERPDGSNFTLKIRSTKLEDSAMYFCASSLTGSGNTIYFGEGSWLTVV.

This clone came up once. The chain couples TRBV5-1 to TRBJ2-2, with 7 positions matching TRBD2. CDR1 is SGHRS and CDR2 is YFSETQ in the germline V gene. The CDR3 sequence is 15 residues long. With 3 bases clipped from V and 7 bases from J, the junction kept 9 bases outside the gene matches. CDR3 region: CASSSRTPGGGELFF. The CDR3 bases are TGCGCCAGCAGCTCCCGGACCCCGGGGGGCGGGGAGCTGTTTTTT.

This clone has only a few counts. The rearrangement uses TRBV19 and TRBJ1-2; tentative D call: TRBD1 (5 bases). V was clipped by 7 bases and J by 5 bases, with 14 bases between them. Germline V lookup: CDR1 LNHDA, CDR2 SQIVND (reference sequence). The CDR3 contains 13 residues. The CDR3 loop is CASNPGGFYGYTF. For the CDR3, the DNA is TGTGCCAGTAACCCCGGGGGGTTTTATGGCTACACCTTC.

The chain joins TRBV11-1 to TRBJ2-7; 8 bases fit TRBD2. Losses at the gene ends were 0 bases for V and 3 bases for J; bases not matched to a gene: 4. The CDR3 totals 15 residues. Germline-derived CDR1 and CDR2 are SGHAT and FQDESV (reference sequence). CDR3 nucleotides: TGTGCCAGCAGCTTAGCCAGCGGGAGTATCTACGAGCAGTACTTC. It specifies CASSLASGSIYEQYF.

The table lists this clone with a few counts. The chain combines TRBV11-2 with TRBJ1-3, with a weak D call TRBD1 (5 bases). CDR3 length: 15 residues. V lost 4 bases to trimming and J lost 4 bases, with 14 bases between them. Germline V gene lookup returns CDR1 SGHAT and CDR2 FQNNGV. The CDR3 protein is CASSSAEGRGNTIYF. The CDR3 DNA follows: TGTGCCAGCAGCTCCGCGGAGGGGCGGGGAAACACCATATATTTT.